This TCR beta chain was captured by sequencing in a study of regulatory T cells in long-lasting Graves disease. Construction of the TCR beta libraries employed iRepertoire HTBI primers in conjunction with Arm-PCR of CDR3 regions. TCRdb re-called the multiplex PCR reads through MiXCR, storing one row per CDR3 protein. The repertoire has roughly 520,000 distinct CDR3 sequences, about 12% of them found once; the top ten carry roughly 9.3%. Ten or more counts support this clonotype. Specified time point: newly diagnosed GD, antithyroid drugs for less than 3 months. Extracted PBMC RNA gave rise to the TCR library. Germline values: CDR1 SQVTM, CDR2 ANQGSEA. The CDR3 totals 15 residues. V dropped 0 bases and J dropped 0 bases, with 10 bases sitting between them. The same sample was also studied in work on T cells in Graves' hyperthyroidism and ophthalmopathy.

This clonotype was sampled from a woman in her 30s with Graves disease. This chain uses TRBV29-1 with TRBJ2-3; no firm D call. The sample consisted of peripheral blood mononuclear cells (PBMCs), taken at new diagnosis, from a patient treated with antithyroid drugs. The CDR3 protein is CSVEDRTVSTDTQYF. For the CDR3, the DNA is TGCAGCGTTGAAGATCGGACGGTGAGCACAGATACGCAGTATTTT.